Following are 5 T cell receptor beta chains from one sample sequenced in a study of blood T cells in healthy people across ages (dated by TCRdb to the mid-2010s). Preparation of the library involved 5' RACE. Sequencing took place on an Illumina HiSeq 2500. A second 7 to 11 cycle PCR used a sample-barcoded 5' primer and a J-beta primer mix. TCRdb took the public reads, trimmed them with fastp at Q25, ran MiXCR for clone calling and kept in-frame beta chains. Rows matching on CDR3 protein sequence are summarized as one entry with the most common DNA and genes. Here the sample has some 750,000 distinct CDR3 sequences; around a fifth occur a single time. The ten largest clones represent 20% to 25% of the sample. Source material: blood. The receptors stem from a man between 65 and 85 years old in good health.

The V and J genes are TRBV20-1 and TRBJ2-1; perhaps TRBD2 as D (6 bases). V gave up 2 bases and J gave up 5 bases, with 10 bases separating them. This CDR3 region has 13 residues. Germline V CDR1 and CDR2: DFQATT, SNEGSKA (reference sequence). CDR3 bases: TGCAGTGCTAGACCCAAGCGGGACAATGAGCAGTTCTTC. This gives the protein CSARPKRDNEQFF.

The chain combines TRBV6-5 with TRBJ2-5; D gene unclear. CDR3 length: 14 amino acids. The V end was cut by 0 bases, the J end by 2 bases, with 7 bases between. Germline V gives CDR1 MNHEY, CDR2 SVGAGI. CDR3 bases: TGTGCCAGCAGTTACTCTAAAAGACAAGAGACCCAGTACTTC. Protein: CASSYSKRQETQYF.

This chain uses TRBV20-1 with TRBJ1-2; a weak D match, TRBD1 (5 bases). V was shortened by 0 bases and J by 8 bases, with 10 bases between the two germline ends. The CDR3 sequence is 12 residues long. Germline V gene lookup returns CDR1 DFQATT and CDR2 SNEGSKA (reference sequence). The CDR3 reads CSAREGHGGYTF. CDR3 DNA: TGCAGTGCTAGAGAGGGGCATGGCGGCTACACCTTC.

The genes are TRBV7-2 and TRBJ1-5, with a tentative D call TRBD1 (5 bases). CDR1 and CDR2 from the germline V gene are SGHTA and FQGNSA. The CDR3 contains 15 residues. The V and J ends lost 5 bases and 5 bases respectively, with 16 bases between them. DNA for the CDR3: TGTGCCAGCAGCCCGAGGTCAGGGTGGGATCAGCCCCAGCATTTT. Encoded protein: CASSPRSGWDQPQHF.

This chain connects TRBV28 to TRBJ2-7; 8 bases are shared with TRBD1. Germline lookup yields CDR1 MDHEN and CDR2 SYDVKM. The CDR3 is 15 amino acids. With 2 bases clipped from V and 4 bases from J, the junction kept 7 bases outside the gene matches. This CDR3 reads CASSLAGGPLYEQYF. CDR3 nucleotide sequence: TGTGCCAGCAGTTTAGCAGGGGGCCCTCTTTACGAGCAGTACTTC. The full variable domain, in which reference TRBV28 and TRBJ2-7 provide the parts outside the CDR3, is DVKVTQSSRYLVKRTGEKVFLECVQDMDHENMFWYRQDPGLGLRLIYFSYDVKMKEKGDIPEGYSVSREKKERFSLILESASTNQTSMYLCASSLAGGPLYEQYFGPGTRLTVT.